The sequence of this T cell receptor beta chain was determined in a study of OX40 agonist ivuxolimab in advanced cancers. Study background: Intravenous ivuxolimab was administered to patients every 2 weeks at 0.01 to 10 mg/kg.

The germline V gene has CDR1 SEHNR and CDR2 FQNEAQ (reference sequence). The CDR3 is 14 amino acids. Measured with immunoSEQ multiplex PCR; TCRdb has only the in-frame clones, and not every one. The sample has 70,000 or so clones, roughly nine tenths seen once. Material: CD4+ or CD8+ T cells sorted from blood, obtained in a trial of the OX40 agonist ivuxolimab. The chain uses TRBV7-9 and TRBJ2-2; 8 nucleotides match TRBD2. The TCR was taken from an adult with an advanced solid tumor such as melanoma, head and neck, liver or kidney cancer. The CDR3 DNA reads TGTGCAGACAGCGGGAGCCCCCGGCCCGGGGAGCTGTTTTTT. This encodes CADSGSPRPGELFF.